This is a list of T cell receptor beta chains from one sample in a study of Ad26.COV2.S vaccination and SARS-CoV-2 variants. This table comes from immunoSEQ multiplex PCR, and its TCRdb copy is limited to in-frame clones, with some not included. The sample has 350,000 to 450,000 clones; roughly 80% are singletons. This specimen consisted of peripheral blood, obtained in a trial of Ad26.COV2.S vaccine versus placebo. The receptors were sampled from a person aged 18-60 years who received the Ad26.COV2.S COVID-19 vaccine or a placebo. Both conserved end residues are part of each CDR3. A D gene is named only where the DNA matches it firmly. Clone size is not always given. Where it is, it says once, few, many or a class for expanded clones.

V gene	D gene	clone size	J gene	CDR3 protein	CDR3 DNA
TRBV5-1	.	.	TRBJ2-7	CASSLAGQMYEQYF	TGCGCCAGCAGCTTGGCAGGGCAAATGTACGAGCAGTACTTC
TRBV19	.	.	TRBJ2-5	CASSIVKGETQYF	TGTGCCAGTAGTATTGTCAAGGGGGAGACCCAGTACTTC
TRBV5-4	.	.	TRBJ2-1	CASSLALGNEQFF	TGTGCCAGCAGCTTGGCCCTAGGCAATGAGCAGTTCTTC
TRBV2	.	.	TRBJ1-1	CASSVFGEGTEAFF	TGTGCCAGCAGTGTGTTTGGGGAGGGCACTGAAGCTTTCTTT
TRBV24-1	TRBD1	.	TRBJ1-1	CATSDLPPIRDSYHTEAFF	TGTGCCACCAGTGATTTGCCGCCCATCCGGGACAGCTATCACACTGAAGCTTTCTTT
TRBV18	TRBD1	.	TRBJ1-1	CASSPLKTGGSNTEAFF	TGTGCCAGCTCACCTCTTAAAACAGGGGGCAGTAACACTGAAGCTTTCTTT
TRBV29-1	TRBD2	.	TRBJ2-7	CSVLAGGYEQYF	TGCAGCGTGTTAGCGGGAGGATACGAGCAGTACTTC
TRBV30	.	.	TRBJ1-1	CAWSDYPNTEAFF	TGTGCCTGGAGTGATTATCCGAACACTGAAGCTTTCTTT
TRBV6-6	.	.	TRBJ1-1	CASSDTGTDLEAFF	TGTGCCAGCAGCGACACCGGGACCGACCTTGAGGCTTTCTTT
TRBV5-4	TRBD1	.	TRBJ1-2	CASSPDRARGYTF	TGTGCCAGCAGCCCGGACAGGGCAAGAGGCTACACCTTC
TRBV19	.	.	TRBJ1-1	CASSIGTDMNTEAFF	TGTGCCAGTAGTATAGGGACAGATATGAACACTGAAGCTTTCTTT
TRBV6-6	.	.	TRBJ1-2	CASSSTVIDYGYTF	TGTGCCAGCAGTTCGACCGTTATCGATTATGGCTACACCTTC
TRBV9	.	.	TRBJ1-6	CASSVEQGGGGSPLHF	TGTGCCAGCAGCGTAGAACAAGGGGGTGGCGGATCACCCCTCCACTTT
TRBV11-3	.	many	TRBJ2-2	CASSLYRDAGELFF	TGTGCCAGCAGCCTCTACAGGGACGCCGGGGAGCTGTTTTTT
TRBV11-2	.	once	TRBJ2-4	CASSRGPERNIQYF	TGTGCCAGCAGCCGGGGTCCAGAACGAAACATTCAGTACTTC
TRBV6-2/TRBV6-3	.	few	TRBJ1-6	CASSYEGNSPLHF	TGTGCCAGCAGTTACGAGGGGAATTCACCCCTCCACTTT
TRBV11-2	.	once	TRBJ1-1	CASSSTGIEAFF	TGTGCCAGCAGTTCTACAGGGATCGAAGCTTTCTTT
TRBV30	.	once	TRBJ2-5	CAWSDKRGLRETQYF	TGTGCCTGGAGCGATAAGAGGGGCCTGAGAGAGACCCAGTACTTC
TRBV29-1	.	.	TRBJ2-1	CSAPVAKDNEQFF	TGCAGCGCCCCCGTAGCTAAGGACAATGAGCAGTTCTTC
TRBV12-3/TRBV12-4	.	.	TRBJ2-2	CASSLGHGELFF	TGTGCCAGCAGTTTAGGGCACGGGGAGCTGTTTTTT
TRBV14	TRBD2	.	TRBJ2-3	CASSLLAGGSYGDTQYF	TGTGCCAGCAGCCTTTTAGCGGGGGGGTCGTACGGAGATACGCAGTATTTT
TRBV9	TRBD2	few	TRBJ2-7	CASSVSGLAGGYEQYF	TGTGCCAGCAGCGTATCAGGACTAGCGGGGGGGTACGAGCAGTACTTC
TRBV18	TRBD2	.	TRBJ2-3	CASERETGADTQYF	TGTGCCAGCGAGCGGGAGACCGGGGCAGATACGCAGTATTTT
TRBV5-4	.	.	TRBJ1-2	CASSPPSGGADYGYTF	TGTGCCAGCAGCCCCCCGTCCGGGGGCGCTGACTATGGCTACACCTTC